Listed below are T cell receptor beta chains from one sample, sequenced in a study of graft-versus-host responses after intestinal transplantation. The data were produced by immunoSEQ multiplex PCR, yet TCRdb's version contains in-frame clones alone and is incomplete. The data show some 16,000 clones, with around nine tenths seen just once and around 5.8% held by the top ten. This sample comprised PBMCs, obtained around 110 days after intestinal transplant. The receptors shown here come from a human patient who received an intestinal transplant, so some T cells may come from the graft donor. CDR3s include the opening cysteine and the closing phenylalanine or tryptophan. Fields, in order: J gene, clone size, D gene, V gene, CDR3 protein, CDR3 DNA. D genes are given only for firm matches. Some rows have no size entry. The others give once, few or many, or a class for an expanded clone.

j_gene: TRBJ1-5
abundance: -
d_gene: -
v_gene: TRBV6-4
CDR3aa: CASAVQGNQPQHF
CDR3nt: TGTGCCAGCGCTGTCCAGGGCAATCAGCCCCAGCATTTT

j_gene: TRBJ2-2
abundance: -
d_gene: TRBD2
v_gene: TRBV10-3
CDR3aa: CAIRSGLAGGLGELFF
CDR3nt: TGTGCCATCAGATCGGGACTAGCGGGGGGCCTCGGGGAGCTGTTTTTT

j_gene: TRBJ2-5
abundance: -
d_gene: -
v_gene: TRBV4-1
CDR3aa: CASSQAALRETQYF
CDR3nt: TGCGCCAGCAGCCAAGCGGCCTTACGGGAGACCCAGTACTTC

j_gene: TRBJ1-6
abundance: -
d_gene: -
v_gene: TRBV2
CDR3aa: CASSGDSPLHF
CDR3nt: TGTGCCAGCAGTGGTGATTCACCCCTCCACTTT

j_gene: TRBJ1-4
abundance: once
d_gene: -
v_gene: TRBV5-6
CDR3aa: CASSLASGFNEKLFF
CDR3nt: TGTGCCAGCAGCTTGGCTTCGGGATTTAATGAAAAACTGTTTTTT

j_gene: TRBJ2-1
abundance: -
d_gene: -
v_gene: TRBV2
CDR3aa: CASRGRGSSYNEQFF
CDR3nt: TGTGCCAGCAGGGGACGGGGAAGCTCCTACAATGAGCAGTTCTTC

j_gene: TRBJ2-3
abundance: -
d_gene: -
v_gene: TRBV4-1
CDR3aa: CASRLDRLTDTQYF
CDR3nt: TGCGCCAGCAGACTTGACAGGCTAACAGATACGCAGTATTTT

j_gene: TRBJ1-2
abundance: -
d_gene: -
v_gene: TRBV10-2
CDR3aa: CASSASGVGYGYTF
CDR3nt: TGCGCCAGCAGCGCATCGGGGGTTGGCTATGGCTACACCTTC

j_gene: TRBJ2-7
abundance: -
d_gene: -
v_gene: TRBV4-3
CDR3aa: CASSQGVSGRYYEQYF
CDR3nt: TGCGCCAGCAGCCAAGGGGTCTCCGGACGGTACTACGAGCAGTACTTC

j_gene: TRBJ1-4
abundance: few
d_gene: -
v_gene: TRBV6-5
CDR3aa: CASSFRSANEKLFF
CDR3nt: TGTGCCAGCAGTTTCAGGTCAGCTAATGAAAAACTGTTTTTT

j_gene: TRBJ2-3
abundance: once
d_gene: TRBD2
v_gene: TRBV29-1
CDR3aa: CSVRAGATDTQYF
CDR3nt: TGCAGCGTTCGAGCGGGAGCAACAGATACGCAGTATTTT

j_gene: TRBJ2-7
abundance: -
d_gene: -
v_gene: TRBV27
CDR3aa: CASSPGAGAYEQYF
CDR3nt: TGTGCCAGCAGTCCCGGGGCAGGCGCCTACGAGCAGTACTTC

j_gene: TRBJ2-7
abundance: -
d_gene: -
v_gene: TRBV9
CDR3aa: CASSVTVNPYEQYF
CDR3nt: TGTGCCAGCAGCGTTACCGTTAATCCCTACGAGCAGTACTTC

j_gene: TRBJ2-3
abundance: few
d_gene: TRBD1
v_gene: TRBV10-3
CDR3aa: CASQGDVSTDTQYF
CDR3nt: TGTGCCTCCCAGGGGGACGTAAGCACAGATACGCAGTATTTT

j_gene: TRBJ1-5
abundance: -
d_gene: -
v_gene: TRBV5-4
CDR3aa: CASSLDSQPQHF
CDR3nt: TGTGCCAGCAGCTTGGACAGTCAGCCCCAGCATTTT

j_gene: TRBJ2-7
abundance: -
d_gene: -
v_gene: TRBV11-2
CDR3aa: CASRPPDFYEQYF
CDR3nt: TGTGCCAGCAGACCCCCGGACTTCTACGAGCAGTACTTC

j_gene: TRBJ2-7
abundance: -
d_gene: TRBD2
v_gene: TRBV5-1
CDR3aa: CASSSTSGRSYEQYF
CDR3nt: TGCGCCAGCAGCTCGACTAGCGGGAGGAGCTACGAGCAGTACTTC

j_gene: TRBJ2-5
abundance: -
d_gene: -
v_gene: TRBV7-3
CDR3aa: CASTAGVGETQYF
CDR3nt: TGTGCCAGCACCGCAGGGGTAGGGGAGACCCAGTACTTC

j_gene: TRBJ2-7
abundance: -
d_gene: -
v_gene: TRBV5-6
CDR3aa: CASSNTLGFYEQYF
CDR3nt: TGTGCCAGCAGCAACACACTGGGGTTCTACGAGCAGTACTTC

j_gene: TRBJ2-7
abundance: -
d_gene: -
v_gene: TRBV28
CDR3aa: CASNRDYEQYF
CDR3nt: TGTGCCAGCAACCGGGACTACGAGCAGTACTTC

j_gene: TRBJ2-1
abundance: -
d_gene: -
v_gene: TRBV5-8
CDR3aa: CASSLVGGGSPREQFF
CDR3nt: TGTGCCAGCAGCTTGGTCGGAGGGGGCAGCCCCAGGGAGCAGTTCTTC